This passage covers 14 T cell receptor beta chains from one sample sequenced in a study of cytomegalovirus exposure and HLA in healthy donors. PCR was performed using 60 Vbeta and 13 Jbeta primers. Sequenced by immunoSEQ multiplex PCR; TCRdb stores in-frame clones only, minus some. The sample yields approximately 140,000 clones, about three quarters seen once. Sequences were obtained from PBMCs. The receptor set was obtained from a man in his forties in good health and CMV-seropositive.

The rearrangement links TRBV6-5 to TRBJ2-2; TRBD2 might be the D (6 bases). The length of the CDR3 is 15 residues. V was shortened by 8 bases and J by 0 bases, with 13 bases between the two germline ends. CDR1 and CDR2 (germline): MNHEY, SVGAGI. CDR3 DNA: TGTGCCAGCGCATTTGGGGGGACGAACACCGGGGAGCTGTTTTTT. Its translation is CASAFGGTNTGELFF.

The gene calls are TRBV19 and TRBJ2-5; 9 bases line up with TRBD2. After removal of 4 bases from V and 2 bases from J, the junction contained 11 bases not matched to a gene. The CDR3 is made up of 17 amino acids. Germline values: CDR1 LNHDA, CDR2 SQIVND (reference sequence). CDR3 sequence reads: CASSNSAGGELQETQYF. CDR3 coding DNA: TGTGCCAGTAGTAACTCGGCGGGAGGGGAACTACAAGAGACCCAGTACTTC.

The V gene is TRBV12-2, the J gene TRBJ2-7; TRBD1 is taken as the D call from the table, unchecked against the DNA. TRBV12-2 is recorded as a pseudogene. The CDR3 runs to 14 residues. The CDR3 bases are TGTGCAAGTAGGGTCAGACAGGGTCCCTACGAGCAGTACTTC. The encoded protein is CASRVRQGPYEQYF.

The genes are TRBV10-2 and TRBJ2-3; 8 bases align to TRBD1. V was clipped by 5 bases and J by 4 bases; unmatched bases: 2. Germline V gene lookup returns CDR1 WSHSY and CDR2 SAAADI. This CDR3 has 13 amino acids. The CDR3 loop is CASSSQGADTQYF. The CDR3 bases are TGCGCCAGCAGTTCACAGGGGGCAGATACGCAGTATTTT.

The DNA of the CDR3 is TGCAGCGTTAGGGGACTAGCGGGAGTCGCGAACACCGGGGAGCTGTTTTTT. It is translated as CSVRGLAGVANTGELFF. The V gene is TRBV29-1, the J gene TRBJ2-2; 14 nucleotides align to TRBD2. Germline CDR1 SQVTM, CDR2 ANQGSEA. The ends lost 5 bases at V and 0 bases at J; junction bases unmatched: 5. The CDR3 covers 17 residues.

CDR3 sequence: CASSQQQGTLNQPQHF. CDR3 nucleotide sequence: TGTGCCAGCAGCCAGCAACAGGGAACCCTTAATCAGCCCCAGCATTTT. V gene TRBV4-2 combines with J gene TRBJ1-5; D might be TRBD1 (6 bases). There are 16 residues in the CDR3. CDR1 LGHNA and CDR2 YNFKEQ come from the germline V gene. Trimming took 3 bases from V and 4 from J, leaving 16 bases between them.

The chain carries TRBV30 and TRBJ1-1, with 8 bases aligning to TRBD1. The CDR3 covers 14 residues. V was clipped by 2 bases and J by 4 bases; unmatched bases: 6. Germline-derived CDR1 and CDR2 are GTSNPN and SVGIG (reference sequence). The CDR3 DNA follows: TGTGCCTGGAGTCCCACAGGGGGAATCACTGAAGCTTTCTTT. It is translated as CAWSPTGGITEAFF.

The rearrangement joins TRBV27 to TRBJ2-1, with 9 bases matching TRBD1. Germline assignment: CDR1 MNHEY and CDR2 SMNVEV (reference sequence). V was pared by 6 bases and J by 6 bases, with 0 bases of the junction left unmatched. The CDR3 has 12 amino acids. The chain's CDR3 is CASRDRGNEQFF. CDR3 coding DNA: TGTGCCAGCAGGGACAGGGGCAATGAGCAGTTCTTC.

This clone was picked up a small number of times. V and J are TRBV6-5 and TRBJ1-2, with no clear D. V was cut by 6 bases and J by 6 bases, with 11 bases left in between. From germline, CDR1 is MNHEY and CDR2 SVGAGI. This CDR3 has 12 residues. CDR3: CASRTSGDGYTF. The CDR3 nucleotides read TGTGCCAGCAGGACCTCCGGAGATGGCTACACCTTC.

This chain's CDR3 is CASGLLAGGNNEQFF. CDR3 in DNA: TGTGCTAGTGGTTTGTTAGCCGGAGGAAACAATGAGCAGTTCTTC. V gene TRBV12-5 combines with J gene TRBJ2-1; possibly TRBD2 for D (5 bases). From germline, CDR1 is LGHNT and CDR2 FRNRAP. Deletions cut 2 bases from V and 5 bases from J, with 13 bases between. The CDR3 runs 15 residues.

The genes are TRBV30 and TRBJ2-3; 12 bases are a match to TRBD2. Unmatched junction bases numbered 7, after V lost 3 bases and J lost 0 bases. CDR3 size: 17 residues. Germline V gene lookup returns CDR1 GTSNPN and CDR2 SVGIG (reference sequence). The CDR3, as DNA: TGTGCCTGGAGAGCACCGGGACTAGCGGGTAGCACAGATACGCAGTATTTT. Amino acid sequence: CAWRAPGLAGSTDTQYF. The full variable domain, with the rest looked up from reference TRBV30 and TRBJ2-3, is SQTIHQWPATLVQPVGSPLSLECTVEGTSNPNLYWYRQAAGRGLQLLFYSVGIGQISSEVPQNLSASRPQDRQFILSSKKLLLSDSGFYLCAWRAPGLAGSTDTQYFGPGTRLTVL.

The chain is built from TRBV7-9 and TRBJ2-7; 9 nucleotides agree with TRBD2. The V and J ends lost 1 base and 3 bases, in that order; junction bases with no gene match: 7. CDR1 is SEHNR and CDR2 is FQNEAQ in the germline V gene (reference sequence). The CDR3 has 16 amino acids. CDR3 loop: CASSLGLGGRDYEQYF. The CDR3 nucleotides read TGTGCCAGCAGCTTAGGACTGGGCGGGAGGGACTACGAGCAGTACTTC.

V is TRBV2 and J is TRBJ2-7; 7 bases agree with TRBD2. Per the germline V gene, CDR1 is SNHLY and CDR2 is FYNNEI. The CDR3 length is 15 residues. With V trimmed by 6 bases and J by 3 bases, 11 bases remained unmatched. CDR3 sequence: CASRKNRDYYYEQYF. The CDR3 nucleotides are TGTGCCAGCAGGAAGAACCGGGACTATTACTACGAGCAGTACTTC.

J is TRBJ2-3 and V is TRBV5-3; TRBD1 is a possible D gene (6 bases). TRBV5-3 carries the ORF label, with uncertain function. The V end was cut by 7 bases, the J end by 0 bases, with 18 bases between. The CDR3 totals 16 residues. The CDR3 sequence is CARQNRTEHSTDTQYF. CDR3 DNA: TGTGCCAGACAGAACCGGACAGAGCATAGCACAGATACGCAGTATTTT.